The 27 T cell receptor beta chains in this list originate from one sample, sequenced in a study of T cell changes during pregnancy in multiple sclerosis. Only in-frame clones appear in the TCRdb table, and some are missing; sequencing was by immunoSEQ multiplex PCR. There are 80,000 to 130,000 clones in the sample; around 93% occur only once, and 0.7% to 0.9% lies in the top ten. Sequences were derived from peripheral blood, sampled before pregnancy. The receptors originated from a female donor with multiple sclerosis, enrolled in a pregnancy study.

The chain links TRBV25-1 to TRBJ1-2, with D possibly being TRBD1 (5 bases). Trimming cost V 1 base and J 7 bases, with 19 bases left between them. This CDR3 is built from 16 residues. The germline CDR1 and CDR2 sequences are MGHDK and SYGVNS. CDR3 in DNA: TGTGCCAGCAGTGAATGTGTGACCCCCCCGCAGGGTGGCTACACCTTC. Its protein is CASSECVTPPQGGYTF.

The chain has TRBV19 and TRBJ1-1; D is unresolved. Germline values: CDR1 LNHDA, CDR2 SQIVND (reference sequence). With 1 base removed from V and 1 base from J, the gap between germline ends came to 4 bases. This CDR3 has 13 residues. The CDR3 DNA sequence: TGTGCCAGTAGTATAGGGGCGAACACTGAAGCTTTCTTT. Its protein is CASSIGANTEAFF.

In DNA, the CDR3 is TGCGCCAGCAGCCCGACACGACAGGGCTCGAATCAAGAGACCCAGTACTTC. Amino acids: CASSPTRQGSNQETQYF. The J gene is TRBJ2-5, the V gene TRBV5-1, with TRBD1 matching over 7 bases. V lost 4 bases and J lost 2; bases outside the gene matches: 14. This CDR3 region has 17 residues. Germline CDR1 SGHRS, CDR2 YFSETQ.

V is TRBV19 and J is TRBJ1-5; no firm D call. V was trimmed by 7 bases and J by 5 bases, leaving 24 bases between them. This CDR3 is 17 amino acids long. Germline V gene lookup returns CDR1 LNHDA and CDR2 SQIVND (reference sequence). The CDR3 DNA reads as TGTGCCAGTACCCTCTCGGATCCGCGACACCCTTATCAGCCCCAGCATTTT. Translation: CASTLSDPRHPYQPQHF.

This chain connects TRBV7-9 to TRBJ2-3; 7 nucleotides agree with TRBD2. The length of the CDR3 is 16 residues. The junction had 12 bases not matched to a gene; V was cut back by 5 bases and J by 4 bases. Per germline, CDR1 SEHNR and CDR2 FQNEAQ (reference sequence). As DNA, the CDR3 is TGTGCCAGCAGCACACGGGACTTGGGGAGGGCAGATACGCAGTATTTT. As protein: CASSTRDLGRADTQYF.

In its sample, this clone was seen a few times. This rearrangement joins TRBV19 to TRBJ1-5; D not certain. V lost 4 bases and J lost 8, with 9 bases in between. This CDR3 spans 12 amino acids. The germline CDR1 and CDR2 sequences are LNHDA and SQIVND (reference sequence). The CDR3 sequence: CASSTLPKPQHF. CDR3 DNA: TGTGCCAGTAGTACCCTACCTAAGCCCCAGCATTTT.

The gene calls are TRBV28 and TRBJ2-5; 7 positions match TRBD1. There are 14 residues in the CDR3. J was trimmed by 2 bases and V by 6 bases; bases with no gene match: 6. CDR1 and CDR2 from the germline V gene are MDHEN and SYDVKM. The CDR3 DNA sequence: TGTGCCAGCAGCCCGGACAGGTTGCAAGAGACCCAGTACTTC. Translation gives CASSPDRLQETQYF. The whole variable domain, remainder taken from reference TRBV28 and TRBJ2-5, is DVKVTQSSRYLVKRTGEKVFLECVQDMDHENMFWYRQDPGLGLRLIYFSYDVKMKEKGDIPEGYSVSREKKERFSLILESASTNQTSMYLCASSPDRLQETQYFGPGTRLLVL.

The CDR3 is CASLGWAGSSGNTIYF. CDR3 nucleotide sequence: TGTGCCAGCCTAGGATGGGCGGGGAGCTCTGGAAACACCATATATTTT. The V call is TRBV19, the J call TRBJ1-3; D gene ambiguous. Germline V lookup: CDR1 LNHDA, CDR2 SQIVND (reference sequence). V shed 9 bases and J shed 0 bases, with 18 bases lying between them. This CDR3 has 16 amino acids.

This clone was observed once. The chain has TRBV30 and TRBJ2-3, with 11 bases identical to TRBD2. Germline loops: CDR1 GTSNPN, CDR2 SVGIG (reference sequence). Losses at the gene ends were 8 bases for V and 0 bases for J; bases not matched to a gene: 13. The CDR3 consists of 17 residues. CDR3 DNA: TGTGCCAGGGGACTAGCGGACGTTCCCTCTAGCACAGATACGCAGTATTTT. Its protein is CARGLADVPSSTDTQYF.

For the CDR3, the DNA is TGTGCCACCAGCAGAGGTCTATACACGACTCCGGAGACCCAGTACTTC. It encodes CATSRGLYTTPETQYF. The V and J genes are TRBV15 and TRBJ2-5; D gene ambiguous. Per the germline V gene, CDR1 is LNHNV and CDR2 is YYDKDF (reference sequence). Trimming removed 1 base from V and 5 bases from J, with 17 bases in between. The CDR3 runs 16 residues. The whole variable domain, remainder taken from reference TRBV15 and TRBJ2-5, is DAMVIQNPRYQVTQFGKPVTLSCSQTLNHNVMYWYQQKSSQAPKLLFHYYDKDFNNEADTPDNFQSRRPNTSFCFLDIRSPGLGDTAMYLCATSRGLYTTPETQYFGPGTRLLVL.

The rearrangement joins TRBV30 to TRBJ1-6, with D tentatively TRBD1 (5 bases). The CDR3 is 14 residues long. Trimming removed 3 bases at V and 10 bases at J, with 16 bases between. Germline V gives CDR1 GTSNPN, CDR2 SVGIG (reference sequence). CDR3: CAWRMGRVGSPLHF. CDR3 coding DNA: TGTGCCTGGAGGATGGGCAGGGTCGGGTCACCCCTCCACTTT.

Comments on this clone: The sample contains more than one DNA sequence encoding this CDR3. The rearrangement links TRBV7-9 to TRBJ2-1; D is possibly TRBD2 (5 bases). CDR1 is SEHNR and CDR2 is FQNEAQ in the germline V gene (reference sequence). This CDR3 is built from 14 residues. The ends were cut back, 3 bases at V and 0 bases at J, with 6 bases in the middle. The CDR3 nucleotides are TGTGCCAGCAGCTTGGCGGGCTCCTACAATGAGCAGTTCTTC. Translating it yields CASSLAGSYNEQFF. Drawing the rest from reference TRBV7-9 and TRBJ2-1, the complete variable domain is DTGVSQNPRHKITKRGQNVTFRCDPISEHNRLYWYRQTLGQGPEFLTYFQNEAQLEKSRLLSDRFSAERPKGSFSTLEIQRTEQGDSAMYLCASSLAGSYNEQFFGPGTRLTVL.

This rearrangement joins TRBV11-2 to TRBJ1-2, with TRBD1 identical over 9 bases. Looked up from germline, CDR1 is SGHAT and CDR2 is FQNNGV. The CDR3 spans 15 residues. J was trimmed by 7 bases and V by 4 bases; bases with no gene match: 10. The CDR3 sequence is CASSSARDRDSGYTF. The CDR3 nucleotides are TGTGCCAGCAGCTCCGCCCGGGACAGGGATTCTGGCTACACCTTC.

In nucleotides, the CDR3 is TGTGCCACCAGCACCGGACAGGGGTTAGTTGGCAATCAGCCCCAGCATTTT. Translation gives CATSTGQGLVGNQPQHF. This rearrangement joins TRBV15 to TRBJ1-5; 9 bases are a match to TRBD1. CDR3 length: 17 amino acids. Germline loops: CDR1 LNHNV, CDR2 YYDKDF (reference sequence). V shed 4 bases, J shed 2 bases, and the junction held 9 bases outside the gene matches.

In DNA form, the CDR3 reads TGTGCCAGCAGTCGAGGCCGATCGGATGAGCAGTTCTTC. Translating it yields CASSRGRSDEQFF. This chain links TRBV27 with TRBJ2-1; D is ambiguous. The CDR3 spans 13 residues. Trimming pared 5 bases from V and 8 bases from J, leaving 13 bases between. Germline V gene data show CDR1 as MNHEY and CDR2 as SMNVEV (reference sequence).

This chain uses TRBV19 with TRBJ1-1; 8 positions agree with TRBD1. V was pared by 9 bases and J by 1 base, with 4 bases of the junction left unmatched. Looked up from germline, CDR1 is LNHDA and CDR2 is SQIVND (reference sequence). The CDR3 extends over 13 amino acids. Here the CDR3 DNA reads TGTGCCAGCAAACAGGGGGGGAACACTGAAGCTTTCTTT. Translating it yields CASKQGGNTEAFF.

CDR3 loop: CASSLGQAGANVLTF. The CDR3 bases are TGTGCCAGCAGCTTGGGACAGGCTGGGGCCAACGTCCTGACTTTC. The chain combines TRBV5-8 with TRBJ2-6; possibly TRBD1 for D (6 bases). The CDR3 extends over 15 amino acids. V was cut by 0 bases and J by 2 bases, with 6 bases left in between. Germline lookup yields CDR1 SGHTS and CDR2 YDEGEE.

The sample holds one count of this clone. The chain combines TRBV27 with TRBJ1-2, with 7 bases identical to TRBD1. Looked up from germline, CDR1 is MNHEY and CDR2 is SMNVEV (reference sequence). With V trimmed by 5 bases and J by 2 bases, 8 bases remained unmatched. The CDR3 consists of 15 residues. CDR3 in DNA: TGTGCCAGCAGTCAACGGACAGGACACAACTATGGCTACACCTTC. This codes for CASSQRTGHNYGYTF.

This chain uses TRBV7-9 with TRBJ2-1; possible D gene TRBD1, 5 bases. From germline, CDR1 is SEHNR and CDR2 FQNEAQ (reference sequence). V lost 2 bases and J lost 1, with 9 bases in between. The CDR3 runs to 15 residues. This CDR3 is CASSLQGGSYNEQFF. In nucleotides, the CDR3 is TGTGCCAGCAGCTTACAGGGTGGGTCCTACAATGAGCAGTTCTTC.

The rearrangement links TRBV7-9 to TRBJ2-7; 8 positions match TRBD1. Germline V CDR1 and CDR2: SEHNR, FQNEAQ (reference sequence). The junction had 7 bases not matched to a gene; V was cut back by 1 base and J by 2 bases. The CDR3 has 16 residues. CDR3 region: CASSLVEQGAPYEQYF. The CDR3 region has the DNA TGTGCCAGCAGCTTAGTGGAGCAGGGGGCCCCCTACGAGCAGTACTTC.

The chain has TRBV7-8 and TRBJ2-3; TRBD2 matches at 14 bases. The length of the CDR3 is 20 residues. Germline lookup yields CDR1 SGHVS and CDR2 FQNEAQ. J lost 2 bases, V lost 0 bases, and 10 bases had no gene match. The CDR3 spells CASSLARTSGRRGPTDTQYF. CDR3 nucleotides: TGTGCCAGCAGCTTAGCTCGGACTAGCGGGAGGAGGGGCCCCACAGATACGCAGTATTTT.

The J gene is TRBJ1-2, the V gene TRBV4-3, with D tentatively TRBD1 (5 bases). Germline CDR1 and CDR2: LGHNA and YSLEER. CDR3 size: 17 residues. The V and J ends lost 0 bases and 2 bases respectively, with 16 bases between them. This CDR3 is CASSQDAGAGSNYGYTF. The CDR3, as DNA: TGCGCCAGCAGCCAAGATGCTGGGGCAGGCTCGAACTATGGCTACACCTTC.

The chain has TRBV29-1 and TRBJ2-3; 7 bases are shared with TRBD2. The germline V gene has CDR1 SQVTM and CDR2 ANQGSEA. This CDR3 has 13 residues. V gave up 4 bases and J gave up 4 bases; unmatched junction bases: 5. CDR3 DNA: TGCAGCGTTGGCCCGGGGGGACCAGATACGCAGTATTTT. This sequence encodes CSVGPGGPDTQYF.

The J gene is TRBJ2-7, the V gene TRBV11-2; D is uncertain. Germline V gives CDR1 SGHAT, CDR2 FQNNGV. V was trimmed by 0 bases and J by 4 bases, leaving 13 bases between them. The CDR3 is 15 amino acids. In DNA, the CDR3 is TGTGCCAGCAGCTTAGAGAGGCTGAACTTTTACGAGCAGTACTTC. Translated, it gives CASSLERLNFYEQYF.

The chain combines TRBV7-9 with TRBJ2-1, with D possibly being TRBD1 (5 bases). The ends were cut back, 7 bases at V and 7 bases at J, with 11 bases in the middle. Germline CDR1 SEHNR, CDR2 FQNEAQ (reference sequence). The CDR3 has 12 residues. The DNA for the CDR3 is TGTGCCAGCATAGACTCAGGGAATGAGCAGTTCTTC. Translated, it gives CASIDSGNEQFF.

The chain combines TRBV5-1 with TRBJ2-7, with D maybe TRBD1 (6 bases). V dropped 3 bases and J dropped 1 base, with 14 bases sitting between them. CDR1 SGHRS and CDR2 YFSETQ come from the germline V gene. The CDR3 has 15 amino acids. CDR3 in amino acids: CASSSIGTPSYEQYF. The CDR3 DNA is TGCGCCAGCAGCTCCATCGGGACACCATCCTACGAGCAGTACTTC.

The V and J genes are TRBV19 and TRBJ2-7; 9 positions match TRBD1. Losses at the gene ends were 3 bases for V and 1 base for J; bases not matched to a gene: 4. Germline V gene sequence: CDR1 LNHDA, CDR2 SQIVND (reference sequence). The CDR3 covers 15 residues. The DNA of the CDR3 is TGTGCCAGTAGTATCGGACAGGGGCTTTCCTACGAGCAGTACTTC. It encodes CASSIGQGLSYEQYF.